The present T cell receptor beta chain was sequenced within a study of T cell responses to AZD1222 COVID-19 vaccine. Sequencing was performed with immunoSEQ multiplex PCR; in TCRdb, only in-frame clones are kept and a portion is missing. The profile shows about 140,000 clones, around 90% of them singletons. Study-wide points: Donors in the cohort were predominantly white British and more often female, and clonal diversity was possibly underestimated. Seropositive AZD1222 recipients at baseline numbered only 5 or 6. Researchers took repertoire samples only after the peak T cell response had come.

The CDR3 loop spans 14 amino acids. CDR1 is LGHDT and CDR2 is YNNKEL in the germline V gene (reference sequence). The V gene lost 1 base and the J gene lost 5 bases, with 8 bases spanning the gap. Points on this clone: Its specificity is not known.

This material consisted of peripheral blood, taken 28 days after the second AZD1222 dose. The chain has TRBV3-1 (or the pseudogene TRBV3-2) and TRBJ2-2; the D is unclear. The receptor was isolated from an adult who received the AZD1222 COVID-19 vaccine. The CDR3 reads CASSQGWQTGELFF. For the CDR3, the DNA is TGTGCCAGCAGCCAAGGTTGGCAGACCGGGGAGCTGTTTTTT.